Each of the 18 T cell receptor beta chains below was sequenced from the same sample in a study of blood T cell repertoires in COVID-19. TCRdb's table, derived via immunoSEQ multiplex PCR, lists solely in-frame clones and lacks some. Found here are about 120,000 clones, around 74% of them singletons; the top ten hold around 5.9%. The sequenced sample consisted of peripheral blood. The receptors were gathered from a man in his sixties with acute or convalescent COVID-19.

This rearrangement joins TRBV4-1 to TRBJ2-3; weak D call: TRBD2 (7 bases). V lost 0 bases to trimming and J lost 5 bases, with 18 bases between them. The CDR3 is made up of 17 amino acids. CDR1 MGHRA and CDR2 YSYEKL come from the germline V gene. In nucleotides, the CDR3 is TGCGCCAGCAGCCAAGAGTTGCGGGGGCCCCGAAGAGATACGCAGTATTTT. As protein: CASSQELRGPRRDTQYF.

The rearrangement uses TRBV5-1 and TRBJ1-2; TRBD1 is a possible D gene (6 bases). Germline V gene sequence: CDR1 SGHRS, CDR2 YFSETQ. The CDR3 length is 14 residues. Between the trimmed V and J ends, which lost 4 bases and 5 bases, there was a span of 15 bases. CDR3 loop: CASSAIATGYGYTF. Here the CDR3 DNA reads TGCGCCAGCAGCGCGATCGCGACAGGTTATGGCTACACCTTC.

This chain links TRBV5-5 with TRBJ2-1; 9 bases line up with TRBD2. The CDR3 consists of 15 residues. V was pared by 1 base and J by 5 bases, with 4 bases of the junction left unmatched. Germline CDR1 is SGHKS and CDR2 is YYEKEE (reference sequence). Here the CDR3 DNA reads TGTGCCAGCAGCTTGCTAGCGGGGATAGACAATGAGCAGTTCTTC. Translating gives CASSLLAGIDNEQFF.

The chain uses TRBV12-3 or TRBV12-4 and TRBJ1-1; D gene ambiguous. V shed 7 bases and J shed 1 base, with 7 bases lying between them. CDR3 size: 12 residues. CDR3 DNA sequence: TGTGCCAGCACCTCGTCGAACACTGAAGCTTTCTTT. Translated, it gives CASTSSNTEAFF.

The V call is TRBV18, the J call TRBJ1-5; D gene uncertain. This CDR3 is built from 15 residues. Per germline, CDR1 KGHSH and CDR2 LQKENI. V lost 3 bases to trimming and J lost 5 bases, with 14 bases between them. CDR3 nucleotide sequence: TGTGCCAGCTCACCTGATCCAGGCCCCGATCAGCCCCAGCATTTT. Its translation: CASSPDPGPDQPQHF.

V is TRBV5-1 and J is TRBJ1-2; D is undetermined. Deletions cut 1 base from V and 4 bases from J, with 11 bases between. CDR1 SGHRS and CDR2 YFSETQ come from the germline V gene. There are 14 residues in the CDR3. CDR3 in DNA: TGCGCCAGCAGCTTGTCCGGGAATAGCTATGGCTACACCTTC. Translating it yields CASSLSGNSYGYTF.

V usage is TRBV5-1 and J usage is TRBJ1-2; possible D gene TRBD1, 5 bases. Between the trimmed V and J ends, which lost 2 bases and 0 bases, there was a span of 26 bases. There are 20 residues in the CDR3. The V gene's germline CDR1 is SGHRS and CDR2 YFSETQ. CDR3 sequence (DNA): TGCGCCAGCAGCTTACTCCCGATAACGACAGCACCCTCAGCTAACTATGGCTACACCTTC. This gives the protein CASSLLPITTAPSANYGYTF.

At least ten counts were recorded for this clone. This chain uses TRBV7-8 with TRBJ1-4, with D unresolved. CDR1 SGHVS and CDR2 FQNEAQ come from the germline V gene. CDR3 size: 15 residues. V was pared by 6 bases and J by 0 bases, with 11 bases between. This chain's CDR3 is CASRLLKTTNEKLFF. CDR3 DNA: TGTGCCAGCAGGCTTCTAAAAACAACTAATGAAAAACTGTTTTTT.

The chain has TRBV11-3 and TRBJ1-2; 10 positions agree with TRBD1. The CDR3 contains 17 residues. The germline gives CDR1 SGHNT, CDR2 YENEEA. The V and J ends lost 3 bases and 3 bases, in that order; junction bases with no gene match: 10. CDR3 nucleotide sequence: TGTGCCAGCAGCTTTTCCGGGACAGGGGCCACTCACTATGGCTACACCTTC. It encodes CASSFSGTGATHYGYTF.

The chain has TRBV19 and TRBJ2-7, with a weak D call TRBD2 (5 bases). The germline V and J ends were trimmed by 5 bases and 6 bases, with 17 bases remaining between them. CDR3 length: 14 amino acids. The germline gives CDR1 LNHDA, CDR2 SQIVND (reference sequence). For the CDR3, the DNA is TGTGCCAGTAGTTTTTCGTCTGGAGGCCCCGAGCAGTACTTC. It encodes CASSFSSGGPEQYF.

The rearrangement links TRBV11-2 to TRBJ2-7, with 7 bases aligning to TRBD1. The CDR3 length is 14 residues. Trimming cost V 1 base and J 2 bases; bases outside gene matches: 2. The germline V gene encodes CDR1 SGHAT and CDR2 FQNNGV. The CDR3 reads CASSLVGQPYEQYF. The CDR3 DNA reads TGTGCCAGCAGCTTAGTGGGACAGCCCTACGAGCAGTACTTC.

J is TRBJ2-2 and V is TRBV6-1, with 8 bases fitting TRBD2. The CDR3 contains 18 residues. J was trimmed by 2 bases and V by 4 bases; bases with no gene match: 12. CDR1 and CDR2 (germline): MNHNS, SASEGT. The chain's CDR3 is CASSAPPRLATNTGELFF. The DNA for the CDR3 is TGTGCCAGCAGTGCACCACCTAGACTAGCGACAAACACCGGGGAGCTGTTTTTT.

As regards this clone: At one end the junction does not follow the germline gene, possibly because of a read error. The CDR3 spells CASSEDPSHINYNEQFF. CDR3 nucleotide sequence: TGTGCCAGCAGCGAAGACCCTAGCCACATAAACTACAATGAGCAGTTCTTC. J is TRBJ2-1 and V is TRBV4-2; possibly TRBD2 for D (5 bases). This CDR3 region has 17 residues. Germline V gives CDR1 LGHNA, CDR2 YNFKEQ.

The rearrangement links TRBV29-1 to TRBJ1-2, with D possibly being TRBD1 (5 bases). Looked up from germline, CDR1 is SQVTM and CDR2 is ANQGSEA. V was shortened by 5 bases and J by 5 bases, with 15 bases between the two germline ends. The CDR3 extends over 13 amino acids. The CDR3 DNA is TGCAGCGTTAATCACGGGGGGAAATATGGCTACACCTTC. Residues: CSVNHGGKYGYTF. The complete variable domain, with remaining parts taken from reference TRBV29-1 and TRBJ1-2, reads SAVISQKPSRDICQRGTSLTIQCQVDSQVTMMFWYRQQPGQSLTLIATANQGSEATYESGFVIDKFPISRPNLTFSTLTVSNMSPEDSSIYLCSVNHGGKYGYTFGSGTRLTVV.

This sequence joins TRBV14 and TRBJ1-2, with TRBD1 identical over 10 bases. CDR1 and CDR2 (germline): SGHDN, FVKESK. The CDR3 loop spans 19 amino acids. With V trimmed by 1 base and J by 6 bases, 17 bases remained unmatched. This chain's CDR3 is CASSQGKDRGLRVLDGYTF. The CDR3 DNA reads as TGTGCCAGCAGCCAAGGGAAGGACAGGGGGTTACGGGTGCTCGATGGCTACACCTTC.

The chain carries TRBV19 and TRBJ2-3, with TRBD2 matching 11 bases. J gave up 5 bases and V 6 bases, and 7 bases lay outside the gene matches. Germline V gene lookup returns CDR1 LNHDA and CDR2 SQIVND (reference sequence). The CDR3 loop spans 15 amino acids. CDR3 coding DNA: TGTGCCAGTAGCTTAGCGGGGGGGCACGGAGATACGCAGTATTTT. Amino acids: CASSLAGGHGDTQYF.

V gene TRBV14 combines with J gene TRBJ2-1; weak D call: TRBD1 (6 bases). The CDR3 covers 13 residues. CDR1 and CDR2 from the germline V gene are SGHDN and FVKESK. V lost 6 bases to trimming and J lost 5 bases, with 11 bases between them. The CDR3 coding sequence is TGTGCCAGCAGACAGGGTCTAAACAATGAGCAGTTCTTC. This gives the protein CASRQGLNNEQFF.

The sample holds many counts of this clone. The chain is built from TRBV5-1 and TRBJ2-1; possibly TRBD2 for D (6 bases). Trimming removed 1 base at V and 10 bases at J, with 12 bases between. CDR1 and CDR2 (germline): SGHRS, YFSETQ. The CDR3 covers 13 residues. The CDR3 is CASSLSTAGEQFF. The CDR3 DNA reads as TGCGCCAGCAGCTTGTCGACTGCGGGAGAGCAGTTCTTC.